These T cell receptor beta chains were read from a single sample in a study of radiotherapy plus CTLA-4 blockade in lung cancer. Produced via immunoSEQ multiplex PCR; TCRdb's table is partial and in-frame only. The sample contains tens of thousands of clones, 65% to 75% of which appear only once. This specimen consisted of peripheral blood, obtained from a patient treated with radiotherapy plus ipilimumab. These receptors originate from a human donor with non-small cell lung cancer who had stable disease on radiotherapy plus ipilimumab. CDR3s include the opening cysteine and the closing phenylalanine or tryptophan. The order of the fields is clone size, V gene, D gene, J gene, CDR3 DNA, CDR3 protein. The D gene is left open where the match is weak. Some rows mark clone size as missing; the rest say once, few, many or name a class of expanded clone.

abundance: once
v_gene: TRBV7-8
d_gene: TRBD2
j_gene: TRBJ2-4
CDR3nt: TGTGCCAGCAGCCTTGTACTAGCGGGGGGAGAACAAAACATTCAGTACTTC
CDR3aa: CASSLVLAGGEQNIQYF

abundance: NA
v_gene: TRBV10-1
d_gene: TRBD2
j_gene: TRBJ2-3
CDR3nt: TGCGCCAGCAGTCTCACACGAAGACTAGCGGGGAATACAGATACGCAGTATTTT
CDR3aa: CASSLTRRLAGNTDTQYF

abundance: NA
v_gene: TRBV11-2
d_gene: NA
j_gene: TRBJ1-1
CDR3nt: TGTGCCAGCAGCTTGTCAGGGGTACGTACTGAAGCTTTCTTT
CDR3aa: CASSLSGVRTEAFF

abundance: few
v_gene: TRBV6-1
d_gene: TRBD1
j_gene: TRBJ1-2
CDR3nt: TGTGCCAGCAGATATGGGACAGGGAACTATGGCTACACCTTC
CDR3aa: CASRYGTGNYGYTF

abundance: NA
v_gene: TRBV10-3
d_gene: TRBD2
j_gene: TRBJ2-3
CDR3nt: TGTGCCATCAGTGAGTCAACGGGACTAGCGGGGCATACGCAGTATTTT
CDR3aa: CAISESTGLAGHTQYF

abundance: NA
v_gene: TRBV15
d_gene: TRBD1
j_gene: TRBJ1-2
CDR3nt: TGTGCCACCAGCAGAGAGCGGGACAGCTATGGCTACACCTTC
CDR3aa: CATSRERDSYGYTF

abundance: NA
v_gene: TRBV5-1
d_gene: TRBD1
j_gene: TRBJ2-5
CDR3nt: TGCGCCAGCAGCGATGCCACAGGGGGCATTGGTCGGGGGAAACAAGAGACCCAGTACTTC
CDR3aa: CASSDATGGIGRGKQETQYF

abundance: once
v_gene: TRBV15
d_gene: TRBD1
j_gene: TRBJ2-3
CDR3nt: TGTGCCACCAGCAGTCGGGACAGAATGAGTAGAGATACGCAGTATTTT
CDR3aa: CATSSRDRMSRDTQYF

abundance: NA
v_gene: TRBV9
d_gene: NA
j_gene: TRBJ2-5
CDR3nt: TGTGCCAGCAGCGTAGGGGGCAGTCAATTGGAGACCCAGTACTTC
CDR3aa: CASSVGGSQLETQYF

abundance: NA
v_gene: TRBV5-5
d_gene: TRBD1
j_gene: TRBJ2-7
CDR3nt: TGTGCCAGCAGCGCCAGGGACAGCCCCTGGGGCGAGCAGTACTTC
CDR3aa: CASSARDSPWGEQYF

abundance: NA
v_gene: TRBV30
d_gene: TRBD1
j_gene: TRBJ1-6
CDR3nt: TGTGCCTGGCGGGACAGGGGGCGGATAAATTCACCCCTCCACTTT
CDR3aa: CAWRDRGRINSPLHF

abundance: NA
v_gene: TRBV9
d_gene: NA
j_gene: TRBJ1-2
CDR3nt: TGTGCCAGCAGCCAGGGATCCAGCTATGGCTACACCTTC
CDR3aa: CASSQGSSYGYTF

abundance: NA
v_gene: TRBV14
d_gene: NA
j_gene: TRBJ1-2
CDR3nt: TGTGCCAGCAGCCAGAGGTCTAACTATGGCTACACCTTC
CDR3aa: CASSQRSNYGYTF

abundance: once
v_gene: TRBV11-2
d_gene: NA
j_gene: TRBJ1-4
CDR3nt: TGTGCCAGCCTTCCCCGACGGGACTCTACTAATGAAAAACTGTTTTTT
CDR3aa: CASLPRRDSTNEKLFF

abundance: few
v_gene: TRBV5-1
d_gene: TRBD1
j_gene: TRBJ1-2
CDR3nt: TGCGCCAGCAGCACAGGGGACGCCAACTATGGCTACACCTTC
CDR3aa: CASSTGDANYGYTF

abundance: NA
v_gene: TRBV6-5
d_gene: TRBD1
j_gene: TRBJ1-2
CDR3nt: TGTGCCAGCAGTTACGGACAGGGATTGGGAAACTATGGCTACACCTTC
CDR3aa: CASSYGQGLGNYGYTF

abundance: NA
v_gene: TRBV2
d_gene: TRBD1
j_gene: TRBJ2-7
CDR3nt: TGTGCCAGCGGGGAGACAGGGAAGGGCGAGCAGTACTTC
CDR3aa: CASGETGKGEQYF

abundance: NA
v_gene: TRBV5-5
d_gene: NA
j_gene: TRBJ1-2
CDR3nt: TGTGCCAGCAGCCCCGGGGGTACCGGTTATGGCTACACCTTC
CDR3aa: CASSPGGTGYGYTF

abundance: NA
v_gene: TRBV5-1
d_gene: TRBD2
j_gene: TRBJ2-3
CDR3nt: TGCGCCAGCAAAGCGGCTAGCGGGGGACTCACAGATACGCAGTATTTT
CDR3aa: CASKAASGGLTDTQYF

abundance: NA
v_gene: TRBV5-6
d_gene: TRBD1
j_gene: TRBJ2-1
CDR3nt: TGTGCCAGCAGCTTGGCAGGGGGCGAAAATGAGCAGTTCTTC
CDR3aa: CASSLAGGENEQFF

abundance: once
v_gene: TRBV7-9
d_gene: NA
j_gene: TRBJ2-1
CDR3nt: TGTGCCAGCAGCTTAGAGATGGGACTGAATGAGCAGTTCTTC
CDR3aa: CASSLEMGLNEQFF

abundance: NA
v_gene: TRBV18
d_gene: NA
j_gene: TRBJ2-7
CDR3nt: TGTGCCAGCTCACCTGGGGGGGGCCCCTACGAGCAGTACTTC
CDR3aa: CASSPGGGPYEQYF

abundance: NA
v_gene: TRBV4-1
d_gene: NA
j_gene: TRBJ1-1
CDR3nt: TGCGCCAGCAGCCAAGGAGGGGGGGGAACAGGGTTAAGGAGGACTGAAGCTTTCTTT
CDR3aa: CASSQGGGGTGLRRTEAFF

abundance: NA
v_gene: TRBV14
d_gene: NA
j_gene: TRBJ1-1
CDR3nt: TGTGCCAGCAGCCTGGTCGGGACTGAAGCTTTCTTT
CDR3aa: CASSLVGTEAFF

abundance: NA
v_gene: TRBV11-3
d_gene: TRBD1
j_gene: TRBJ2-7
CDR3nt: TGTGCCAGCAGCGCGTACAGGGGATCTTCCTACGAGCAGTACTTC
CDR3aa: CASSAYRGSSYEQYF

abundance: NA
v_gene: TRBV9
d_gene: TRBD1
j_gene: TRBJ2-2
CDR3nt: TGTGCCAGCGGAAAACCGGGACAGCCGAACACCGGGGAGCTGTTTTTT
CDR3aa: CASGKPGQPNTGELFF

abundance: NA
v_gene: TRBV29-1
d_gene: TRBD1
j_gene: TRBJ1-1
CDR3nt: TGCAGCGTGACCCGACAGGGGGCGAATACTGAAGCTTTCTTT
CDR3aa: CSVTRQGANTEAFF

abundance: NA
v_gene: TRBV2
d_gene: TRBD1
j_gene: TRBJ1-3
CDR3nt: TGTGCCTGCACAGGGGTAAATGGAAACACCATATATTTT
CDR3aa: CACTGVNGNTIYF

abundance: NA
v_gene: TRBV6-6
d_gene: NA
j_gene: TRBJ1-1
CDR3nt: TGTGCCAGCAGTTACGACGGGTGGACTGAAGCTTTCTTT
CDR3aa: CASSYDGWTEAFF

abundance: NA
v_gene: TRBV4-1
d_gene: TRBD1
j_gene: TRBJ2-5
CDR3nt: TGCGCCAGCAGCCAGGACCGGGACAGGGGTGGGACCCAGTACTTC
CDR3aa: CASSQDRDRGGTQYF

abundance: NA
v_gene: TRBV27
d_gene: TRBD1
j_gene: TRBJ1-2
CDR3nt: TGTGCCAGCAGTTTATCAGGGGGCGAGGGCTACACCTTC
CDR3aa: CASSLSGGEGYTF

abundance: NA
v_gene: TRBV7-2
d_gene: TRBD1
j_gene: TRBJ1-1
CDR3nt: TGTGCCAGCAGCTTATCCCCCCAGGGGGGCACTGAAGCTTTCTTT
CDR3aa: CASSLSPQGGTEAFF

abundance: NA
v_gene: TRBV18
d_gene: NA
j_gene: TRBJ2-6
CDR3nt: TGTGCCAGCTCGGAGTTGTCTGGGGCCAACGTCCTGACTTTC
CDR3aa: CASSELSGANVLTF

abundance: NA
v_gene: TRBV27
d_gene: NA
j_gene: TRBJ2-1
CDR3nt: TGTGCCAGCACCCCGTTTGGCGGGGCCCTACAGTTCTTC
CDR3aa: CASTPFGGALQFF

abundance: NA
v_gene: TRBV19
d_gene: TRBD1
j_gene: TRBJ2-1
CDR3nt: TGTGCCAGTAGTATAGCTGGGACAGGGTCTTACAATGAGCAGTTCTTC
CDR3aa: CASSIAGTGSYNEQFF

abundance: NA
v_gene: TRBV4-1
d_gene: NA
j_gene: TRBJ1-2
CDR3nt: TGCGCCAGCAGCCAAGTGCCCGACAGTTCTAACTATGGCTACACCTTC
CDR3aa: CASSQVPDSSNYGYTF

abundance: NA
v_gene: TRBV10-3
d_gene: TRBD1
j_gene: TRBJ1-2
CDR3nt: TGTGCCATGGGACAGGGCACCTCCTATGGCTACACCTTC
CDR3aa: CAMGQGTSYGYTF

abundance: once
v_gene: TRBV30
d_gene: NA
j_gene: TRBJ1-5
CDR3nt: TGTGCCTGGAGTGGGGCGAATCAGCCCCAGCATTTT
CDR3aa: CAWSGANQPQHF

abundance: NA
v_gene: TRBV4-3
d_gene: TRBD2
j_gene: TRBJ2-5
CDR3nt: TGCGCCAGCAGCCAAGAATTCGGCGGGGGTAGCCAAGAGACCCAGTACTTC
CDR3aa: CASSQEFGGGSQETQYF

abundance: once
v_gene: TRBV28
d_gene: NA
j_gene: TRBJ1-4
CDR3nt: TGTGCCAGCCGGTTGGCTAATGAAAAACTGTTTTTT
CDR3aa: CASRLANEKLFF

abundance: once
v_gene: TRBV9
d_gene: NA
j_gene: TRBJ1-4
CDR3nt: TGTGCCAGCAGCGTAGACGGGGGAGGGGATGAAAAACTGTTTTTT
CDR3aa: CASSVDGGGDEKLFF

abundance: few
v_gene: TRBV14
d_gene: NA
j_gene: TRBJ2-7
CDR3nt: TGTGCCAGCAGCCAACTGGGCATCTCCTACGAGCAGTACTTC
CDR3aa: CASSQLGISYEQYF

abundance: once
v_gene: TRBV4-1
d_gene: NA
j_gene: TRBJ2-1
CDR3nt: TGCGCCAGCAGCTCAAGGGGCCTGAGCTCCTACAATGAGCAGTTCTTC
CDR3aa: CASSSRGLSSYNEQFF

abundance: NA
v_gene: TRBV5-1
d_gene: NA
j_gene: TRBJ2-2
CDR3nt: TGCGCCAGCAGCTTTACGGGAATGAACACCGGGGAGCTGTTTTTT
CDR3aa: CASSFTGMNTGELFF

abundance: NA
v_gene: TRBV27
d_gene: TRBD1
j_gene: TRBJ2-1
CDR3nt: TGTGCCAGCAGTCCCAGACAGGGGTCACGCCATGAGCAGTTCTTC
CDR3aa: CASSPRQGSRHEQFF

abundance: once
v_gene: TRBV18
d_gene: NA
j_gene: TRBJ1-6
CDR3nt: TGTGCCAGCTCACCACTGGTACAGTCGAATTCACCCCTCCACTTT
CDR3aa: CASSPLVQSNSPLHF

abundance: NA
v_gene: TRBV5-1
d_gene: NA
j_gene: TRBJ2-5
CDR3nt: TGCGCCAGCAGCTTGCCAGGCCAAGAGACCCAGTACTTC
CDR3aa: CASSLPGQETQYF

abundance: few
v_gene: TRBV5-1
d_gene: NA
j_gene: TRBJ2-7
CDR3nt: TGCGCCAGCAGCTTGTTTTCCCATAGCTCCTACGAGCAGTACTTC
CDR3aa: CASSLFSHSSYEQYF

abundance: NA
v_gene: TRBV6-1
d_gene: TRBD2
j_gene: TRBJ2-5
CDR3nt: TGTGCCAGCAGTGAAGTTAGCGGGGGGATCTTGGAGACCCAGTACTTC
CDR3aa: CASSEVSGGILETQYF

abundance: once
v_gene: TRBV6-6
d_gene: NA
j_gene: TRBJ1-3
CDR3nt: TGTGCCAGCAGTCCTCTGGGCCCCGAGATATATTTT
CDR3aa: CASSPLGPEIYF

abundance: NA
v_gene: TRBV27
d_gene: NA
j_gene: TRBJ1-1
CDR3nt: TGTGCCAGCAGTTTGACAGCAATGAACACTGAAGCTTTCTTT
CDR3aa: CASSLTAMNTEAFF

abundance: NA
v_gene: TRBV11-3
d_gene: NA
j_gene: TRBJ1-6
CDR3nt: TGTGCCAGCGCCGGACAGAACCTTTCACCCCTCCACTTT
CDR3aa: CASAGQNLSPLHF

abundance: once
v_gene: TRBV9
d_gene: NA
j_gene: TRBJ1-3
CDR3nt: TGTGCCAGCAGCGCTGACAGAAGCTCTGGAAACACCATATATTTT
CDR3aa: CASSADRSSGNTIYF

abundance: NA
v_gene: TRBV28
d_gene: TRBD1
j_gene: TRBJ1-4
CDR3nt: TGTGCCAGCAGTTCCGGACAGGGGGGAGTACGGGAAAAACTGTTTTTT
CDR3aa: CASSSGQGGVREKLFF

abundance: NA
v_gene: TRBV7-8
d_gene: TRBD1
j_gene: TRBJ1-1
CDR3nt: TGTGCCAGCAGCTTAGGGACAGGATACGGCACTGAAGCTTTCTTT
CDR3aa: CASSLGTGYGTEAFF

abundance: NA
v_gene: TRBV7-6
d_gene: NA
j_gene: TRBJ1-1
CDR3nt: TGTGCCAGCAGCTTAATCCAGAAGAACACTGAAGCTTTCTTT
CDR3aa: CASSLIQKNTEAFF